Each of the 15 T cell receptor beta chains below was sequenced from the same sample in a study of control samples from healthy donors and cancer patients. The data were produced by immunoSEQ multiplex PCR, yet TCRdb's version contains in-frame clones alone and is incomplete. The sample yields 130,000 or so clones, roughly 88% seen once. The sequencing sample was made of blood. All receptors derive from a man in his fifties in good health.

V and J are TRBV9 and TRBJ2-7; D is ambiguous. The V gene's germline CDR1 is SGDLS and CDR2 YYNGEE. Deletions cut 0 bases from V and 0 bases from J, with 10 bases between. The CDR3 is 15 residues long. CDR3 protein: CASSVEVGRSYEQYF. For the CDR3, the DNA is TGTGCCAGCAGCGTAGAGGTCGGCCGCTCCTACGAGCAGTACTTC. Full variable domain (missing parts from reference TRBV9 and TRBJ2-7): DSGVTQTPKHLITATGQRVTLRCSPRSGDLSVYWYQQSLDQGLQFLIQYYNGEERAKGNILERFSAQQFPDLHSELNLSSLELGDSALYFCASSVEVGRSYEQYFGPGTRLTVT.

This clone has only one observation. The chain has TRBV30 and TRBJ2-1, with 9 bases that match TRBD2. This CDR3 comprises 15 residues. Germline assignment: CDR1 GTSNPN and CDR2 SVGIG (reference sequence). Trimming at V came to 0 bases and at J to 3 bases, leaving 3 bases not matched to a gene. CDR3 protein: CAWSVAGGLYNEQFF. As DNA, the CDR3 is TGTGCCTGGAGTGTAGCGGGGGGACTCTACAATGAGCAGTTCTTC.

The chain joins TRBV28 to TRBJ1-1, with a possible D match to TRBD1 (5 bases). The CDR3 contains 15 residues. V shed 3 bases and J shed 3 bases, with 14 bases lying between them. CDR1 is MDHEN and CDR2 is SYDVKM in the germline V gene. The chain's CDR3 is CASSFVGGGDTEAFF. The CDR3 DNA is TGTGCCAGCAGTTTTGTGGGCGGAGGGGACACTGAAGCTTTCTTT. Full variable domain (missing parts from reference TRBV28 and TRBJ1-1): DVKVTQSSRYLVKRTGEKVFLECVQDMDHENMFWYRQDPGLGLRLIYFSYDVKMKEKGDIPEGYSVSREKKERFSLILESASTNQTSMYLCASSFVGGGDTEAFFGQGTRLTVV.

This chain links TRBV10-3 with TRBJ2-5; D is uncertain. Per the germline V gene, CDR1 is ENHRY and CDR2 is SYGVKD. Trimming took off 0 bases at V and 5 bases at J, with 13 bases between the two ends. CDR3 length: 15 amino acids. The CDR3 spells CAISESPVDYETQYF. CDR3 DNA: TGTGCCATCAGTGAGTCTCCTGTAGATTATGAGACCCAGTACTTC.

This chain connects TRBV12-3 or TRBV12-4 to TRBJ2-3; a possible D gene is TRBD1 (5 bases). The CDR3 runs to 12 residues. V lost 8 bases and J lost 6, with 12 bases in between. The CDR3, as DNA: TGTGCCAGCTGCCCGAACAGGGATACGCAGTATTTT. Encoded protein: CASCPNRDTQYF.

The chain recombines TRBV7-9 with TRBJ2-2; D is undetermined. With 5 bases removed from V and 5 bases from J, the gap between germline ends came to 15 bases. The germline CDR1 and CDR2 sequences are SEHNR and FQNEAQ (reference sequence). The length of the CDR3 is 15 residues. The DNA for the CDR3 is TGTGCCAGCAGCCAAAACGTAGGGCGAACCGGGGAGCTGTTTTTT. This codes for CASSQNVGRTGELFF.

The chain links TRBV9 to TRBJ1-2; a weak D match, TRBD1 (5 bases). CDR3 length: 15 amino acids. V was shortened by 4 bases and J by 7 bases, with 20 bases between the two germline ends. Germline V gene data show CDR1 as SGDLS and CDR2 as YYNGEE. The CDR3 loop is CASSSGGDNRPGYTF. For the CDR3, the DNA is TGTGCCAGCAGCTCAGGAGGGGATAACAGACCTGGCTACACCTTC.

The CDR3 DNA follows: TGTGCCAGCAGGCTCGGACAGGGAAATTATGGCTACACCTTC. Translation: CASRLGQGNYGYTF. V gene TRBV9 combines with J gene TRBJ1-2; 8 nucleotides line up with TRBD1. The V gene end was trimmed by 5 bases and the J gene end by 5 bases; junction bases not matched to a gene: 8. The germline gives CDR1 SGDLS, CDR2 YYNGEE. This CDR3 is built from 14 residues.

CDR3 coding DNA: TGTGCCAGCAGTGACTCTGTTAATTTGGGCAGGGGGCACCCTAATAGCAATCAGCCCCAGCATTTT. Translated, it gives CASSDSVNLGRGHPNSNQPQHF. The rearrangement links TRBV6-4 to TRBJ1-5, with 8 bases aligning to TRBD1. Germline V gene data show CDR1 as MRHNA and CDR2 as SNTAGT. J lost 0 bases, V lost 0 bases, and 19 bases had no gene match. The CDR3 sequence is 22 residues long.

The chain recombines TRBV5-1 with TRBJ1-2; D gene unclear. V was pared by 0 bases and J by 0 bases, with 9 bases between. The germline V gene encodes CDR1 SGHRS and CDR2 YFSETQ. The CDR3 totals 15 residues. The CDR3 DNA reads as TGCGCCAGCAGCTTGGCCTTGGAGGCTAACTATGGCTACACCTTC. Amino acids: CASSLALEANYGYTF.

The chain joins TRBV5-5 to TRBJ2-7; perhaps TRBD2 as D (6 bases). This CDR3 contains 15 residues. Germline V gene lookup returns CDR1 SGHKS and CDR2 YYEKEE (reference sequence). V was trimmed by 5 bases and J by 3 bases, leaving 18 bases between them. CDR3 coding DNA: TGTGCCAGCAGTTTCGCGGTCGGGCGGGGCTACGAGCAGTACTTC. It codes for CASSFAVGRGYEQYF.

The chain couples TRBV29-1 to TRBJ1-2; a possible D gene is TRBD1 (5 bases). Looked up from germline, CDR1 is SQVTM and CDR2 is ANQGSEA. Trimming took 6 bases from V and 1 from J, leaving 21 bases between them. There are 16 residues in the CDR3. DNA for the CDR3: TGCAGCGTCGGACCAATACAAGACAGCAGTAACTATGGCTACACCTTC. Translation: CSVGPIQDSSNYGYTF. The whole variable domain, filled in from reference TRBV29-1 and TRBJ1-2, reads SAVISQKPSRDICQRGTSLTIQCQVDSQVTMMFWYRQQPGQSLTLIATANQGSEATYESGFVIDKFPISRPNLTFSTLTVSNMSPEDSSIYLCSVGPIQDSSNYGYTFGSGTRLTVV.

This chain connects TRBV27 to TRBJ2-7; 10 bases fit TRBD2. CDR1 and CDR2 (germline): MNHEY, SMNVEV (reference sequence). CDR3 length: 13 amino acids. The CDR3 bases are TGTGGGGTGAGCGGGGGGGCTGGCTACGAGCAGTACTTC. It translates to CGVSGGAGYEQYF.

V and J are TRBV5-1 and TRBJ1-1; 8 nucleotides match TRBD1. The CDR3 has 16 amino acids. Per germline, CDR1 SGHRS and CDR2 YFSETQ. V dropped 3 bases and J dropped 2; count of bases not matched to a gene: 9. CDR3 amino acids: CASSSQGAALNTEAFF. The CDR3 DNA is TGCGCCAGCAGCTCTCAGGGGGCTGCTCTTAACACTGAAGCTTTCTTT.

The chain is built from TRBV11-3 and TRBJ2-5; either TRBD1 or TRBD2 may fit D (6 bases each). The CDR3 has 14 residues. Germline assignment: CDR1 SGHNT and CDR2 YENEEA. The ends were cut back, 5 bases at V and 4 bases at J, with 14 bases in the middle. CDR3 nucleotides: TGTGCCAGCAGCGCTATGGGGGGCCCAGAGACCCAGTACTTC. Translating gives CASSAMGGPETQYF. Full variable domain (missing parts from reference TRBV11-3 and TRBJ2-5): EAGVVQSPRYKIIEKKQPVAFWCNPISGHNTLYWYLQNLGQGPELLIRYENEEAVDDSQLPKDRFSAERLKGVDSTLKIQPAELGDSAVYLCASSAMGGPETQYFGPGTRLLVL.